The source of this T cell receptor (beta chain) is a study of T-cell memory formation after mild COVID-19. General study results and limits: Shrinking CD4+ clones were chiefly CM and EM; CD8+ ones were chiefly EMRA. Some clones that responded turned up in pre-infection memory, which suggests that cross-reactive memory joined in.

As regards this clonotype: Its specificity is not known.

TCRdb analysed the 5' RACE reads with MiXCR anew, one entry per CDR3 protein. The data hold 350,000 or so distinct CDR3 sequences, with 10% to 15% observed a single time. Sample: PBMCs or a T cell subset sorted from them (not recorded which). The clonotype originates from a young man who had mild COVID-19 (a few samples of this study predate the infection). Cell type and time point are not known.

CDR3 coding DNA: TGTGCCAGCAGCTTAGGGTCCGGGACAGGGGGAACTGAAGCTTTCTTT. It translates to CASSLGSGTGGTEAFF. The rearrangement links TRBV7-6 to TRBJ1-1, with 11 nucleotides matching TRBD1. V lost 1 base to trimming and J lost 5 bases; unmatched junction nucleotides: 6. CDR1 SGHVS and CDR2 FNYEAQ come from the germline V gene. The CDR3 runs 16 residues.